This T cell receptor beta chain was identified in a study of OX40 agonist ivuxolimab in advanced cancers. Study context: The group had a mean age of about 60 years, ranged from about 23 to 79, and was just under 85% male. Study observations and caveats: Antigen targets of the expanded peripheral T cells went undetermined.

Assay used: immunoSEQ multiplex PCR; TCRdb lists only in-frame clones, some missing. Of about 72,000 clones listed, roughly nine tenths were seen once; the top ten hold approximately 2.3%. If patients had autoimmune disease history or systemic immunosuppression, they were excluded. Concerning this clone itself: The antigen is unknown.

Trimming took 6 bases from V and 6 from J, leaving 11 bases between them. Germline CDR1 is MNHEY and CDR2 is SVGAGI. CDR3 length: 13 amino acids. Sequencing was performed on CD4+ or CD8+ T cells sorted from blood, taken in a trial of the OX40 agonist ivuxolimab. The chain links TRBV6-5 to TRBJ2-2, with D perhaps matching TRBD1 (5 bases). This clonotype was obtained from an adult with an advanced solid tumor such as melanoma, head and neck, liver or kidney cancer. The CDR3 loop reads CASRDREAGELFF. In DNA form, the CDR3 reads TGTGCCAGCAGAGACAGAGAAGCCGGGGAGCTGTTTTTT.